The 10 T cell receptor beta chains reported below all come from one sample, sequenced in a study of blood T cell repertoires in COVID-19. Assay used: immunoSEQ multiplex PCR; TCRdb lists only in-frame clones, some missing. Found here are some 150,000 clones, roughly 80% of them singletons; the top ten hold over 7%. Input material: peripheral blood. All receptors come from a man in his forties or fifties with active or convalescent COVID-19.

J is TRBJ1-2 and V is TRBV2; the match to TRBD1 covers 8 bases. Germline-derived CDR1 and CDR2 are SNHLY and FYNNEI. This CDR3 has 14 amino acids. The junction had 5 bases not matched to a gene; V was cut back by 0 bases and J by 8 bases. Here the CDR3 reads CASSEAWTGSGYTF. The CDR3, as DNA: TGTGCCAGCAGTGAAGCCTGGACAGGGAGCGGCTACACCTTC.

The V gene is TRBV19, the J gene TRBJ2-3, with TRBD1 identical over 9 bases. The CDR3 consists of 13 residues. Looked up from germline, CDR1 is LNHDA and CDR2 is SQIVND (reference sequence). Unmatched junction bases numbered 4, after V lost 6 bases and J lost 6 bases. In DNA, the CDR3 is TGTGCCAGTAGCACACAGGGGGCGGATACGCAGTATTTT. Translated, it gives CASSTQGADTQYF. The whole variable domain, filled in from reference TRBV19 and TRBJ2-3, reads DGGITQSPKYLFRKEGQNVTLSCEQNLNHDAMYWYRQDPGQGLRLIYYSQIVNDFQKGDIAEGYSVSREKKESFPLTVTSAQKNPTAFYLCASSTQGADTQYFGPGTRLTVL.

The genes are TRBV25-1 and TRBJ2-3; D is possibly TRBD1 (6 bases). CDR3 length: 16 amino acids. CDR1 is MGHDK and CDR2 is SYGVNS in the germline V gene. Deletions cut 3 bases from V and 0 bases from J, with 13 bases between. CDR3 DNA sequence: TGTGCCAGCAGTGACCCCGGGACACCAAGCACAGATACGCAGTATTTT. Protein sequence: CASSDPGTPSTDTQYF. The whole variable domain, remainder taken from reference TRBV25-1 and TRBJ2-3, is EADIYQTPRYLVIGTGKKITLECSQTMGHDKMYWYQQDPGMELHLIHYSYGVNSTEKGDLSSESTVSRIRTEHFPLTLESARPSHTSQYLCASSDPGTPSTDTQYFGPGTRLTVL.

This chain uses TRBV2 with TRBJ1-4; TRBD1 might be the D (5 bases). The CDR3 has 15 amino acids. V lost 7 bases, J lost 8 bases, and 20 bases lay in between. Germline V CDR1 and CDR2: SNHLY, FYNNEI. CDR3 protein: CASMNGYGGGEKLFF. Written as DNA, the CDR3 is TGTGCCAGCATGAACGGTTATGGGGGAGGCGAAAAACTGTTTTTT.

V gene TRBV5-1 combines with J gene TRBJ2-1, with a weak D call TRBD2 (6 bases). Germline loops: CDR1 SGHRS, CDR2 YFSETQ. The V end lost 3 bases, the J end lost 0 bases, and 10 bases lay between the germline ends. The CDR3 is made up of 15 amino acids. The CDR3 here is CASSSSTSSYNEQFF. In DNA, the CDR3 is TGCGCCAGCAGCTCTTCGACTAGCTCCTACAATGAGCAGTTCTTC.

V and J are TRBV27 and TRBJ1-1; D might be TRBD1 (5 bases). Looked up from germline, CDR1 is MNHEY and CDR2 is SMNVEV (reference sequence). V gave up 7 bases and J gave up 0 bases, with 15 bases separating them. CDR3 size: 15 residues. This CDR3 reads CASKRVAGVNTEAFF. The CDR3 coding sequence is TGTGCCAGCAAAAGGGTTGCGGGGGTGAACACTGAAGCTTTCTTT.

The V call is TRBV24-1, the J call TRBJ2-1, with D perhaps TRBD2 (5 bases). This CDR3 contains 16 residues. The V gene lost 4 bases and the J gene lost 0 bases, with 12 bases spanning the gap. The germline gives CDR1 KGHDR, CDR2 SFDVKD. The DNA for the CDR3 is TGTGCCACCAGTGACCTGGACTCGAGCTCCTACAATGAGCAGTTCTTC. Encoded protein: CATSDLDSSSYNEQFF.

CDR3 region: CAWSVPRHPSYEQYF. The CDR3 nucleotides are TGTGCCTGGAGTGTTCCGAGACACCCGTCCTACGAGCAGTACTTC. The chain combines TRBV30 with TRBJ2-7, with no clear D. V was cut by 0 bases and J by 1 base, with 13 bases left in between. There are 15 residues in the CDR3. Per the germline V gene, CDR1 is GTSNPN and CDR2 is SVGIG (reference sequence).

This clone was counted a few times. The J gene is TRBJ2-1, the V gene TRBV19; the D gene is possibly TRBD2 (7 bases). This CDR3 is 15 amino acids long. V was trimmed by 6 bases and J by 4 bases, leaving 16 bases between them. Per germline, CDR1 LNHDA and CDR2 SQIVND (reference sequence). CDR3 DNA: TGTGCCAGTAGATCGGCGGGGGCCGCTTACAATGAGCAGTTCTTC. The encoded protein is CASRSAGAAYNEQFF.

J is TRBJ1-6 and V is TRBV9; D unresolved. CDR1 and CDR2 from the germline V gene are SGDLS and YYNGEE. Trimming took 6 bases from V and 9 from J, leaving 16 bases between them. CDR3 size: 14 residues. The CDR3 protein is CASTFSEGRSPLHF. The CDR3, as DNA: TGTGCCAGCACCTTCAGCGAGGGCCGTTCACCCCTCCACTTT.